This T cell receptor beta chain is from a study of blood T cell repertoires in COVID-19. This clone appeared once. TCRdb's table, derived via immunoSEQ multiplex PCR, lists solely in-frame clones and lacks some. This sample carries around 75,000 clones, 85% to 90% of them seen once, and the ten largest clones take approximately 2.5%. CDR1 and CDR2 from the germline V gene are SQVTM and ANQGSEA. CDR3 length equals 13 residues. The trim removed 7 bases at V and 5 bases at J, leaving 8 bases unmatched. The chain links TRBV29-1 to TRBJ1-1, with 9 positions matching TRBD1. Source material: peripheral blood. The clonotype originates from a human donor in a cohort sampled during active COVID-19. The CDR3 DNA reads as TGCAGCGCTGTTGGGACAGGGAAAACTGAAGCTTTCTTT. It encodes CSAVGTGKTEAFF.